Below, one T cell receptor (beta chain) is given with its context. These data come from a study of blood T cell repertoires in COVID-19. Here immunoSEQ multiplex PCR was the method, and the copy in TCRdb shows in-frame clones only, minus some. The repertoire holds 150,000 to 180,000 clones, with more than 80% as singletons. Trimming took 7 bases from V and 0 from J, leaving 13 bases between them. Germline V gene lookup returns CDR1 LNHDA and CDR2 SQIVND (reference sequence). This CDR3 has 15 amino acids. The chain carries TRBV19 and TRBJ1-5; no firm D call. This TCR was recovered from a woman in her thirties or forties with acute or convalescent COVID-19. Input material: peripheral blood. CDR3 sequence reads: CASTPGQYSNQPQHF. Here the CDR3 DNA reads TGTGCCAGTACCCCTGGCCAGTATAGCAATCAGCCCCAGCATTTT.